A selection of T cell receptor beta chains follows, all from one sample in a study of early T cells in non-severe SARS-CoV-2 infection. TCRdb recomputed calls from the 5' RACE reads with MiXCR, one row per CDR3 protein. Of approximately 97,000 distinct CDR3 sequences in the sample, approximately 11% were seen once. The sequencing here drew on whole blood, taken at baseline. The receptors were gathered from an adult who was a healthcare worker with PCR-confirmed SARS-CoV-2 infection or an uninfected control (not recorded which). Each CDR3 is given with its conserved first and last residue. The D gene is left open where the match is weak. Rows give clone size only sometimes, using once, few, many, or a class for an expanded clone.

d_call: TRBD2; v_call: TRBV3-1; j_call: TRBJ2-1; clone_size: many; cdr3_aa: CASSQKHTGGDNEQFF; cdr3_nt: TGTGCCAGCAGCCAAAAGCATACCGGGGGGGACAATGAGCAGTTCTTC
d_call: NA; v_call: TRBV2; j_call: TRBJ1-4; clone_size: NA; cdr3_aa: CASSDRGANEKLFF; cdr3_nt: TGTGCCAGCAGTGATCGGGGAGCTAATGAAAAACTGTTTTTT
d_call: TRBD2; v_call: TRBV20-1; j_call: TRBJ2-1; clone_size: many; cdr3_aa: CSAEGGLAELNEQFF; cdr3_nt: TGCAGTGCTGAGGGGGGACTAGCGGAGCTAAATGAGCAGTTCTTC
d_call: NA; v_call: TRBV7-9; j_call: TRBJ1-1; clone_size: NA; cdr3_aa: CASSLEGTAEAFF; cdr3_nt: TGTGCCAGCAGCTTAGAGGGGACTGCTGAAGCTTTCTTT
d_call: NA; v_call: TRBV7-6; j_call: TRBJ2-7; clone_size: NA; cdr3_aa: CASSPQTRDYEQYF; cdr3_nt: TGTGCCAGCAGCCCGCAGACTAGGGACTACGAGCAGTACTTC
d_call: NA; v_call: TRBV20-1; j_call: TRBJ1-2; clone_size: NA; cdr3_aa: CSALTQGNYGYTF; cdr3_nt: TGCAGTGCCCTGACTCAGGGTAACTATGGCTACACCTTC
d_call: NA; v_call: TRBV5-8; j_call: TRBJ1-6; clone_size: few; cdr3_aa: CASNREFNSPLHF; cdr3_nt: TGTGCCAGCAACAGGGAGTTTAATTCACCCCTCCACTTT
d_call: NA; v_call: TRBV6-6; j_call: TRBJ2-6; clone_size: NA; cdr3_aa: CASRPTGANVLTF; cdr3_nt: TGTGCCAGCAGGCCCACCGGGGCCAACGTCCTGACTTTC
d_call: NA; v_call: TRBV5-1; j_call: TRBJ2-2; clone_size: NA; cdr3_aa: CASSLGHKNGELFF; cdr3_nt: TGCGCCAGCAGCTTGGGTCATAAAAACGGGGAGCTGTTTTTT
d_call: TRBD2; v_call: TRBV10-3; j_call: TRBJ2-5; clone_size: NA; cdr3_aa: CAISGTSGLQETQYF; cdr3_nt: TGTGCCATCAGTGGGACTAGCGGGCTCCAAGAGACCCAGTACTTC
d_call: NA; v_call: TRBV7-9; j_call: TRBJ1-6; clone_size: NA; cdr3_aa: CASSQDRTYNSPLHF; cdr3_nt: TGTGCCAGCAGCCAAGACAGGACCTATAATTCACCCCTCCACTTT
d_call: NA; v_call: TRBV18; j_call: TRBJ2-2; clone_size: many; cdr3_aa: CASSPLGSQRGTGELFF; cdr3_nt: TGTGCCAGCTCACCACTAGGAAGCCAACGAGGCACCGGGGAGCTGTTTTTT
d_call: TRBD2; v_call: TRBV7-9; j_call: TRBJ2-5; clone_size: many; cdr3_aa: CASSWTSGIQETQYF; cdr3_nt: TGTGCCAGCAGCTGGACTAGCGGAATTCAAGAGACCCAGTACTTC
d_call: NA; v_call: TRBV28; j_call: TRBJ2-3; clone_size: NA; cdr3_aa: CASNNPPGRSSTDTQYF; cdr3_nt: TGTGCCAGCAACAACCCACCAGGGCGATCTAGCACAGATACGCAGTATTTT
d_call: NA; v_call: TRBV27; j_call: TRBJ2-3; clone_size: NA; cdr3_aa: CASSLNSQGSGTDTQYF; cdr3_nt: TGTGCCAGCAGTTTAAATAGTCAGGGGTCGGGCACAGATACGCAGTATTTT
d_call: NA; v_call: TRBV7-2; j_call: TRBJ2-2; clone_size: many; cdr3_aa: CASSLVVGSSGELFF; cdr3_nt: TGTGCCAGCAGCTTAGTAGTGGGCTCATCCGGGGAGCTGTTTTTT
d_call: NA; v_call: TRBV12-3/TRBV12-4; j_call: TRBJ1-2; clone_size: NA; cdr3_aa: CASSSGKRHGYTF; cdr3_nt: TGTGCCAGCAGCTCCGGAAAGAGGCATGGCTACACCTTC
d_call: NA; v_call: TRBV19; j_call: TRBJ1-1; clone_size: few; cdr3_aa: CASSIGGLANTEAFF; cdr3_nt: TGTGCCAGTAGTATTGGGGGCCTAGCGAACACTGAAGCTTTCTTT
d_call: NA; v_call: TRBV12-3/TRBV12-4; j_call: TRBJ1-1; clone_size: NA; cdr3_aa: CASSLALRPGLTEAFF; cdr3_nt: TGTGCCAGCAGTTTAGCCCTCAGGCCGGGGCTCACTGAAGCTTTCTTT
d_call: NA; v_call: TRBV9; j_call: TRBJ2-1; clone_size: few; cdr3_aa: CASSLTGAGEQFF; cdr3_nt: TGTGCCAGCAGCCTGACGGGGGCCGGTGAGCAGTTCTTC
d_call: TRBD2; v_call: TRBV7-4; j_call: TRBJ2-4; clone_size: NA; cdr3_aa: CASSSRLAVAKNIQYF; cdr3_nt: TGTGCCAGCAGCTCAAGACTAGCGGTAGCCAAAAACATTCAGTACTTC
d_call: NA; v_call: TRBV12-3/TRBV12-4; j_call: TRBJ1-1; clone_size: NA; cdr3_aa: CASNKGMGTEAFF; cdr3_nt: TGTGCCAGCAACAAGGGAATGGGGACTGAAGCTTTCTTT
d_call: NA; v_call: TRBV12-3/TRBV12-4; j_call: TRBJ2-1; clone_size: many; cdr3_aa: CASSLDVVRTDEQFF; cdr3_nt: TGTGCCAGCAGCTTAGACGTTGTAAGGACCGATGAGCAGTTCTTC
d_call: TRBD2; v_call: TRBV12-3/TRBV12-4; j_call: TRBJ2-1; clone_size: few; cdr3_aa: CASGGGLAGEQFF; cdr3_nt: TGTGCCAGCGGGGGGGGACTAGCGGGAGAGCAGTTCTTC
d_call: TRBD1; v_call: TRBV2; j_call: TRBJ2-2; clone_size: many; cdr3_aa: CASRAEQGYTGELFF; cdr3_nt: TGTGCCAGCAGGGCGGAACAGGGGTACACCGGGGAGCTGTTTTTT
d_call: NA; v_call: TRBV10-3; j_call: TRBJ1-1; clone_size: few; cdr3_aa: CAIAVARGAAFF; cdr3_nt: TGTGCCATCGCAGTGGCTCGAGGGGCAGCTTTCTTT
d_call: NA; v_call: TRBV20-1; j_call: TRBJ2-7; clone_size: few; cdr3_aa: CSAQDPQGYEQYF; cdr3_nt: TGCAGTGCGCAGGACCCTCAAGGGTACGAGCAGTACTTC
d_call: NA; v_call: TRBV30; j_call: TRBJ1-6; clone_size: many; cdr3_aa: CAWSVGVNSPLHF; cdr3_nt: TGTGCCTGGAGTGTAGGAGTTAATTCACCCCTCCACTTT
d_call: NA; v_call: TRBV6-6; j_call: TRBJ2-2; clone_size: many; cdr3_aa: CASNPGAAGELFF; cdr3_nt: TGTGCCAGCAACCCAGGGGCTGCCGGGGAGCTGTTTTTT
d_call: TRBD2; v_call: TRBV9; j_call: TRBJ2-3; clone_size: few; cdr3_aa: CASSGLAGAPSTDTQYF; cdr3_nt: TGTGCCAGCAGCGGACTAGCGGGGGCCCCCAGCACAGATACGCAGTATTTT
d_call: TRBD1; v_call: TRBV20-1; j_call: TRBJ2-2; clone_size: NA; cdr3_aa: CSAGTGGGTGELFF; cdr3_nt: TGCAGTGCTGGGACAGGGGGCGGCACCGGGGAGCTGTTTTTT
d_call: NA; v_call: TRBV12-3/TRBV12-4; j_call: TRBJ2-5; clone_size: many; cdr3_aa: CASSSTTADGGETQYF; cdr3_nt: TGTGCCAGCAGTTCAACAACAGCGGACGGTGGGGAGACCCAGTACTTC
d_call: NA; v_call: TRBV3-1; j_call: TRBJ2-4; clone_size: NA; cdr3_aa: CASSQPRGGRLVGKNIQYF; cdr3_nt: TGTGCCAGCAGCCAACCCCGAGGCGGCAGGCTAGTTGGCAAAAACATTCAGTACTTC
d_call: NA; v_call: TRBV6-5; j_call: TRBJ1-2; clone_size: many; cdr3_aa: CASSRQNRADGYTF; cdr3_nt: TGTGCCAGCAGCCGCCAGAACCGAGCGGATGGCTACACCTTC
d_call: NA; v_call: TRBV3-1; j_call: TRBJ1-1; clone_size: few; cdr3_aa: CASSPGVDTEAFF; cdr3_nt: TGTGCCAGCAGCCCAGGGGTGGACACTGAAGCTTTCTTT
d_call: TRBD1; v_call: TRBV4-1; j_call: TRBJ2-7; clone_size: NA; cdr3_aa: CASSPDRQGWDYEQYF; cdr3_nt: TGCGCCAGCAGCCCAGATAGACAGGGTTGGGATTACGAGCAGTACTTC
d_call: NA; v_call: TRBV5-4; j_call: TRBJ2-1; clone_size: NA; cdr3_aa: CASSPEVRRPYNEQFF; cdr3_nt: TGTGCCAGCAGCCCGGAGGTGCGGCGGCCCTACAATGAGCAGTTCTTC